The clone carrying this T cell receptor beta chain was recorded many times. Its antigen is unidentified. In germline, CDR1 is PRHDT, CDR2 FYEKMQ (reference sequence). V lost 4 bases, J lost 2 bases, and 14 bases lay in between. The CDR3 runs 15 residues. The data are from a study of T cells in Graves' hyperthyroidism and ophthalmopathy. Study-level information: Peripheral blood was drawn at first diagnosis, prior to all treatment. Findings of the study overall: In simple terms, a model built on 13 V-J features told ophthalmopathy apart from stable hyperthyroidism.

PBMCs were derived from around 10 ml fresh peripheral blood. Amplified TCR beta CDR3 regions came from RNA transcripts. A set of HTBI primers served as the primers for a first-round RT-PCR of the TCR CDR3. A single record per CDR3 protein comes from TCRdb applying MiXCR to the multiplex PCR reads. The repertoire holds hundreds of thousands of distinct CDR3 sequences, less than 30% seen once, with approximately 30% in the top ten. Specimen: blood. The chain has TRBV13 and TRBJ1-1, with a tentative D call TRBD1 (6 bases). The TCR sequence derives from a man aged 40-50 years with Graves' hyperthyroidism that later progressed to Graves' ophthalmopathy. As DNA, the CDR3 is TGTGCCAGCAGCTACCACCGGGACATTAACACTGAAGCTTTCTTT. It yields the protein CASSYHRDINTEAFF.